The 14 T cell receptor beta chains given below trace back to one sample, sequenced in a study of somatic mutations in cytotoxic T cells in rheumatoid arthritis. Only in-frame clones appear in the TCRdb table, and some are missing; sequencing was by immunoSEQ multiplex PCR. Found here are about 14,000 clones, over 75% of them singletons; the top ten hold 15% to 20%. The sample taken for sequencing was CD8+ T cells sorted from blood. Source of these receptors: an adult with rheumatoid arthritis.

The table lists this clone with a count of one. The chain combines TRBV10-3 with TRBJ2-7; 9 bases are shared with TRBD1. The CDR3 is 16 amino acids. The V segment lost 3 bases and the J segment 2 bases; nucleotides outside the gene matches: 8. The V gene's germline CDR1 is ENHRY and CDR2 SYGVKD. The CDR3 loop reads CAISDRRTGDTYEQYF. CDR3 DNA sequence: TGTGCCATCAGTGACCGTCGGACAGGGGACACCTACGAGCAGTACTTC.

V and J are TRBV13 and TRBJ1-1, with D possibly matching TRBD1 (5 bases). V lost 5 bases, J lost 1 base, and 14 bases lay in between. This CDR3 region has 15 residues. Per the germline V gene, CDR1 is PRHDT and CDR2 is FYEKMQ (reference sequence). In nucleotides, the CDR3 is TGTGCCAGCAGCACCCCAGGGCAGGGGAACACTGAAGCTTTCTTT. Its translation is CASSTPGQGNTEAFF.

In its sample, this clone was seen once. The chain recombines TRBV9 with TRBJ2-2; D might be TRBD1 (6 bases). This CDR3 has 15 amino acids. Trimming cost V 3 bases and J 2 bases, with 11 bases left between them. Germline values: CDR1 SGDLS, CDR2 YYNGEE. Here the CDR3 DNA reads TGTGCCAGCAGCGGACGGACAGTTAACACCGGGGAGCTGTTTTTT. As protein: CASSGRTVNTGELFF.

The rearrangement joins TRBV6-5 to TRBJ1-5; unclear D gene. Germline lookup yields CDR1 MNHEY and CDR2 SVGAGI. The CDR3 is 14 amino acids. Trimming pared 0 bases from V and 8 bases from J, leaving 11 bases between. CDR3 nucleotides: TGTGCCAGCAGTTACTCGGTGGAGCTCAAGCCCCAGCATTTT. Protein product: CASSYSVELKPQHF.

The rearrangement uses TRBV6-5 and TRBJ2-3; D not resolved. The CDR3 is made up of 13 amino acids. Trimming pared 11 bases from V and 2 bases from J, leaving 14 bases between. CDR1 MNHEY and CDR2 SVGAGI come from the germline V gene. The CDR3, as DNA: TGTGCCGCAACCGGGCAGGACACAGATACGCAGTATTTT. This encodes CAATGQDTDTQYF.

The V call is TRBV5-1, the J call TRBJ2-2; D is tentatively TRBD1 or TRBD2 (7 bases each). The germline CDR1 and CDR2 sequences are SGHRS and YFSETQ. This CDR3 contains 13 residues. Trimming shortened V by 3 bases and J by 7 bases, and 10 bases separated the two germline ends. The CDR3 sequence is CASSSRGGGELFF. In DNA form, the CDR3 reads TGCGCCAGCAGCTCCAGGGGGGGCGGGGAGCTGTTTTTT.

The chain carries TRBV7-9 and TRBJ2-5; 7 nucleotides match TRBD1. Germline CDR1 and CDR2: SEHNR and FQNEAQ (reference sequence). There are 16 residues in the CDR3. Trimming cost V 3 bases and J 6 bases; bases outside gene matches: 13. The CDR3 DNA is TGTGCCAGCAGCTTTACTACAGGGCAGGGGGTTAAGACCCAGTACTTC. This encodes CASSFTTGQGVKTQYF.

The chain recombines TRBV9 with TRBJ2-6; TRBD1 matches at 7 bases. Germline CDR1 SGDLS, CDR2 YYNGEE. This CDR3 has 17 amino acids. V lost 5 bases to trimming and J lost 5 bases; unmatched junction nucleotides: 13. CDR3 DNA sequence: TGTGCCAGCAGTGCACCGGGACAGCGGCCGTGGGCCAACGTCCTGACTTTC. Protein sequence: CASSAPGQRPWANVLTF.

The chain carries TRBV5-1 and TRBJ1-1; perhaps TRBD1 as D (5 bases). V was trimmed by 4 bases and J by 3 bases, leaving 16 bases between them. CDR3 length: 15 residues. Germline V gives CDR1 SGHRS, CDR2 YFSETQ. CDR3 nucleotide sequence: TGCGCCAGCAGCCTACTTCGGGCGGGGCACACTGAAGCTTTCTTT. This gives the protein CASSLLRAGHTEAFF.

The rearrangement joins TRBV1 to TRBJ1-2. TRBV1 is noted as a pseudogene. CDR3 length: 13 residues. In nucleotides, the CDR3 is TGCACCAGCAGCCAAGTCCAGCGCTATGGCTACACCTTC. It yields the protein CTSSQVQRYGYTF.

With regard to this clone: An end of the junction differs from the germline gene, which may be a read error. This chain's CDR3 is CSARAENIQYF. In DNA, the CDR3 is TGCAGTGCTAGAGCCGAAAACATTCAGTACTTC. The V gene is TRBV20-1, the J gene TRBJ2-4, with no clear D. CDR3 length equals 11 residues. Germline V gives CDR1 DFQATT, CDR2 SNEGSKA (reference sequence).

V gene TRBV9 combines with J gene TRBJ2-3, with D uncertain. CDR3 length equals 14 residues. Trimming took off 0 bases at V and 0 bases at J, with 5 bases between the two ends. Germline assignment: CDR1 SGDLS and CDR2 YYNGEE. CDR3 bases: TGTGCCAGCAGCGTAGCTGGGAGCACAGATACGCAGTATTTT. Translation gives CASSVAGSTDTQYF. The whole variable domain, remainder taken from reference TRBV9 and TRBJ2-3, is DSGVTQTPKHLITATGQRVTLRCSPRSGDLSVYWYQQSLDQGLQFLIQYYNGEERAKGNILERFSAQQFPDLHSELNLSSLELGDSALYFCASSVAGSTDTQYFGPGTRLTVL.

The CDR3 sequence is CASSFGQGRSSPLHF. CDR3 sequence (DNA): TGCGCCAGCAGCTTCGGACAGGGGAGGAGTTCACCCCTCCACTTT. This chain connects TRBV5-1 to TRBJ1-6; 9 bases fit TRBD1. Losses at the gene ends were 2 bases for V and 9 bases for J; bases not matched to a gene: 6. This CDR3 has 15 amino acids. Per germline, CDR1 SGHRS and CDR2 YFSETQ.

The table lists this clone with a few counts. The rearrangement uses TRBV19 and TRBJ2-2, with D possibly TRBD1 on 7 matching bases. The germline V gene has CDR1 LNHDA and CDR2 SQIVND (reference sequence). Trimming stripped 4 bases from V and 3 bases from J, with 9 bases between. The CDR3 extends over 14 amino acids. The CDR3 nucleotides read TGTGCCAGTAGTACAGGGGGGTACACCGGGGAGCTGTTTTTT. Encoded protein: CASSTGGYTGELFF. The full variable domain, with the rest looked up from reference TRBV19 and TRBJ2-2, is DGGITQSPKYLFRKEGQNVTLSCEQNLNHDAMYWYRQDPGQGLRLIYYSQIVNDFQKGDIAEGYSVSREKKESFPLTVTSAQKNPTAFYLCASSTGGYTGELFFGEGSRLTVL.